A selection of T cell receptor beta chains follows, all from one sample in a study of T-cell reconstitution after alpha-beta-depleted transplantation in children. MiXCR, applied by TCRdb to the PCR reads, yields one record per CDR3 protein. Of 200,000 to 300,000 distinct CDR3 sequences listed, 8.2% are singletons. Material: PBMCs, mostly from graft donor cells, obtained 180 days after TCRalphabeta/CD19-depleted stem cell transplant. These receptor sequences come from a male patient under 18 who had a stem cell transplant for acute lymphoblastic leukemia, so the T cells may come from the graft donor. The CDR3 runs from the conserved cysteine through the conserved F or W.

CDR3aa: CASSEAAGPSTDTQYF; v_gene: TRBV25-1; j_gene: TRBJ2-3
CDR3aa: CASSLGMGSYEQYF; v_gene: TRBV7-2; j_gene: TRBJ2-7
CDR3aa: CASSPPQEKGKNIQYF; v_gene: TRBV7-2; j_gene: TRBJ2-4
CDR3aa: CATSDLLAGTRYDNEQFF; v_gene: TRBV24-1; j_gene: TRBJ2-1
CDR3aa: CASSFQGQPQHF; v_gene: TRBV7-9; j_gene: TRBJ1-5
CDR3aa: CASSAGGQGNSPLHF; v_gene: TRBV9; j_gene: TRBJ1-6
CDR3aa: CASSSQGSNSYNSPLHF; v_gene: TRBV7-2; j_gene: TRBJ1-6
CDR3aa: CASSLVVSNEQFF; v_gene: TRBV7-6; j_gene: TRBJ2-1
CDR3aa: CSARDARSYEQYF; v_gene: TRBV20-1; j_gene: TRBJ2-7
CDR3aa: CASSLPSGARTDTQYF; v_gene: TRBV5-1; j_gene: TRBJ2-3
CDR3aa: CSHRSGNTIYF; v_gene: TRBV29-1; j_gene: TRBJ1-3
CDR3aa: CASSANYYEQYF; v_gene: TRBV28; j_gene: TRBJ2-7
CDR3aa: CASSSQGKGNQPQHF; v_gene: TRBV27; j_gene: TRBJ1-5
CDR3aa: CASSLGTEYNEQFF; v_gene: TRBV7-3; j_gene: TRBJ2-1
CDR3aa: CASSLVRGGGQRGTQYF; v_gene: TRBV13; j_gene: TRBJ2-5
CDR3aa: CASSFRVLNTEAFF; v_gene: TRBV5-8; j_gene: TRBJ1-1
CDR3aa: CASSDPLRGDTQYF; v_gene: TRBV5-1; j_gene: TRBJ2-3
CDR3aa: CSVELTTTQYF; v_gene: TRBV29-1; j_gene: TRBJ2-3
CDR3aa: CASSLWDRGEKLFF; v_gene: TRBV11-2; j_gene: TRBJ1-4
CDR3aa: CASSPGTGPQYF; v_gene: TRBV27; j_gene: TRBJ2-7
CDR3aa: CASRLNTGELFF; v_gene: TRBV12-3/TRBV12-4; j_gene: TRBJ2-2
CDR3aa: CASSQDLAAFRNEQFF; v_gene: TRBV3-1; j_gene: TRBJ2-1
CDR3aa: CASSFLSRTDTQYF; v_gene: TRBV28; j_gene: TRBJ2-3
CDR3aa: CASSQDATVGNTIYF; v_gene: TRBV3-1; j_gene: TRBJ1-3
CDR3aa: CASSPSGLGTQYF; v_gene: TRBV5-1; j_gene: TRBJ2-5
CDR3aa: CASSPLTGGQETQYF; v_gene: TRBV18; j_gene: TRBJ2-5
CDR3aa: CASSLIGLQFPDTEAFF; v_gene: TRBV11-2; j_gene: TRBJ1-1
CDR3aa: CSAKGRVPYNEQFF; v_gene: TRBV20-1; j_gene: TRBJ2-1
CDR3aa: CASSLISGSLPNGEQFF; v_gene: TRBV7-2; j_gene: TRBJ2-1
CDR3aa: CSAALGPGLGGETQYF; v_gene: TRBV20-1; j_gene: TRBJ2-5
CDR3aa: CSARAGQGVQPQHF; v_gene: TRBV20-1; j_gene: TRBJ1-5
CDR3aa: CASSWRTENSYEQYF; v_gene: TRBV5-1; j_gene: TRBJ2-7
CDR3aa: CASSPDGTSGGPPYEQYF; v_gene: TRBV7-6; j_gene: TRBJ2-7
CDR3aa: CASSLNPGAAGNIQYF; v_gene: TRBV5-1; j_gene: TRBJ2-4
CDR3aa: CASSHGQKDSPLHF; v_gene: TRBV14; j_gene: TRBJ1-6
CDR3aa: CASSLAQRGYTF; v_gene: TRBV12-3/TRBV12-4; j_gene: TRBJ1-2
CDR3aa: CASSFGARSNTEAFF; v_gene: TRBV28; j_gene: TRBJ1-1
CDR3aa: CASSLLTGSGNTIYF; v_gene: TRBV14; j_gene: TRBJ1-3
CDR3aa: CASSYGPGLSNEKLFF; v_gene: TRBV6-5; j_gene: TRBJ1-4
CDR3aa: CASSQDILHPEQYF; v_gene: TRBV4-3; j_gene: TRBJ2-7
CDR3aa: CSVESGLENEQFF; v_gene: TRBV29-1; j_gene: TRBJ2-1
CDR3aa: CASSSRLAGVTDTQYF; v_gene: TRBV9; j_gene: TRBJ2-3
CDR3aa: CSARGLAHLGSYNEQFF; v_gene: TRBV20-1; j_gene: TRBJ2-1
CDR3aa: CSAPGRYTEAFF; v_gene: TRBV20-1; j_gene: TRBJ1-1
CDR3aa: CASSQLRSYHEQYF; v_gene: TRBV14; j_gene: TRBJ2-7
CDR3aa: CASNVGPYTGELFF; v_gene: TRBV12-3/TRBV12-4; j_gene: TRBJ2-2
CDR3aa: CASSQRSSGGAVAATLSNTGELFF; v_gene: TRBV14; j_gene: TRBJ2-2
CDR3aa: CASKQGAGNTIYF; v_gene: TRBV12-3/TRBV12-4; j_gene: TRBJ1-3
CDR3aa: CASSFLGQNEQFF; v_gene: TRBV7-2; j_gene: TRBJ2-1
CDR3aa: CSVRAGYSNQPQHF; v_gene: TRBV20-1; j_gene: TRBJ1-5
CDR3aa: CASIRRDRQNIQYF; v_gene: TRBV21-1; j_gene: TRBJ2-4
CDR3aa: CASSLTGALRGNQPQHF; v_gene: TRBV12-3/TRBV12-4; j_gene: TRBJ1-5
CDR3aa: CSVGAGSQETQYF; v_gene: TRBV29-1; j_gene: TRBJ2-5